A selection of T cell receptor beta chains follows, all from one sample in a study of cytomegalovirus exposure and HLA in healthy donors. The data were produced by immunoSEQ multiplex PCR, yet TCRdb's version contains in-frame clones alone and is incomplete. The table has about 72,000 clones, approximately 78% seen once. Sequencing was done on a sample of PBMCs. The receptor set was obtained from a man aged 35-49 years in good health and CMV-seronegative. Both conserved end residues are part of each CDR3. The order of the fields is D gene, clone size, V gene, J gene, CDR3 protein, CDR3 DNA. A D gene is named only where the DNA matches it firmly. Size is omitted from some rows. Given values are once, few, many or a class for expanded clones.

.	.	TRBV7-9	TRBJ1-2	CASSMKGYGYTF	TGTGCCAGCAGTATGAAGGGGTATGGCTACACCTTC
TRBD1	.	TRBV5-4	TRBJ2-2	CASRNSGTVRANTGELFF	TGTGCCAGCAGAAACTCCGGGACAGTTAGGGCGAACACCGGGGAGCTGTTTTTT
TRBD2	.	TRBV19	TRBJ2-3	CASSITSGAVGDTQYF	TGTGCCAGTAGTATAACTAGCGGGGCGGTGGGAGATACGCAGTATTTT
.	.	TRBV9	TRBJ1-2	CASSPREGSNYGYTF	TGTGCCAGCAGCCCCCGGGAGGGTAGTAACTATGGCTACACCTTC
TRBD1	.	TRBV4-1	TRBJ2-1	CASSQGQGLKNEQFF	TGCGCCAGCAGCCAAGGACAGGGGCTGAAGAATGAGCAGTTCTTC
TRBD1	.	TRBV7-8	TRBJ1-2	CASSWGQARTF	TGTGCCAGCAGCTGGGGACAGGCGAGGACCTTC
TRBD1	.	TRBV5-1	TRBJ1-1	CASSWGTGPEAFF	TGCGCCAGCAGCTGGGGGACAGGGCCTGAAGCTTTCTTT
.	.	TRBV27	TRBJ2-7	CASSQTGSSYEQYF	TGTGCCAGCAGCCAAACAGGGAGCTCCTACGAGCAGTACTTC
TRBD1	once	TRBV11-2	TRBJ2-1	CASSPGQGWNEQFF	TGTGCCAGCAGCCCCGGACAGGGGTGGAATGAGCAGTTCTTC
TRBD1	few	TRBV13	TRBJ1-4	CASRQTGGGHISGNEKLFF	TGTGCCAGCAGGCAAACAGGGGGCGGCCACATCTCTGGGAATGAAAAACTGTTTTTT
.	.	TRBV5-8	TRBJ2-7	CASSSQAAGQYF	TGTGCCAGCAGCTCCCAGGCCGCAGGGCAGTACTTC
.	.	TRBV6-5	TRBJ2-7	CASSWTDNSYEQYF	TGTGCCAGCAGCTGGACAGATAACTCCTACGAGCAGTACTTC
TRBD1	.	TRBV10-3	TRBJ1-2	CAISGDSNYGYTF	TGTGCCATCAGTGGGGACAGCAACTATGGCTACACCTTC
TRBD1	.	TRBV7-2	TRBJ1-2	CASSQATGGGSYPF	TGTGCCAGCAGCCAAGCGACAGGGGGCGGGAGCTACCCCTTC
.	.	TRBV5-1	TRBJ2-7	CASSSQGYEQYF	TGCGCCAGCAGCTCCCAGGGGTACGAGCAGTACTTC
.	.	TRBV5-6	TRBJ1-1	CASSLLQGLQAFF	TGTGCCAGCAGCTTGCTCCAGGGGCTTCAAGCTTTCTTT
.	once	TRBV18	TRBJ1-4	CASSSPQVGEKLFF	TGTGCCAGCTCAAGCCCACAGGTTGGCGAAAAACTGTTTTTT
TRBD2	.	TRBV13	TRBJ2-1	CASSLASGGSFSYNEQFF	TGTGCCAGCAGCTTAGCTAGCGGGGGGTCCTTCTCCTACAATGAGCAGTTCTTC
TRBD1	.	TRBV7-6	TRBJ2-5	CASSLSGGQQETQYF	TGTGCCAGCAGCTTATCAGGGGGACAGCAAGAGACCCAGTACTTC
TRBD1	.	TRBV7-7	TRBJ2-1	CASSQSGTGDDNEQFF	TGTGCTAGCAGCCAATCCGGGACAGGGGACGACAATGAGCAGTTCTTC
TRBD1	few	TRBV5-6	TRBJ2-1	CASREQGARGEQFF	TGTGCCAGCAGAGAACAGGGGGCGCGCGGTGAGCAGTTCTTC
.	once	TRBV7-8	TRBJ1-2	CASSLASNYGYTF	TGTGCCAGCAGCTTAGCGTCAAACTATGGCTACACCTTC
.	.	TRBV7-3	TRBJ1-4	CASSPHLQGATNEKLFF	TGTGCCAGCAGCCCACACCTACAGGGAGCAACTAATGAAAAACTGTTTTTT
.	.	TRBV6-1	TRBJ1-5	CASRLKSDQPQHF	TGTGCCAGCAGACTAAAAAGCGATCAGCCCCAGCATTTT
TRBD1	.	TRBV18	TRBJ1-3	CASSPNTGGSGNTIYF	TGTGCCAGCTCACCAAACACAGGGGGTTCTGGAAACACCATATATTTT
.	.	TRBV5-1	TRBJ2-3	CASSPAPSGTSTDTQYF	TGCGCCAGCAGCCCGGCACCCTCAGGCACTAGCACAGATACGCAGTATTTT